What follows describes a single T cell receptor (beta chain). As it was prepared, the TCRbeta library received unique molecular identifiers. TCRdb fed the PCR reads into MiXCR, producing one record per CDR3 protein. Altogether roughly 670,000 distinct CDR3 sequences are present, 13% being singletons, with the ten largest covering 0.79%. The record originates from a study of T-cell reconstitution after alpha-beta-depleted transplantation in children. The sequence derives from a girl aged 2 to 9 with congenital amegakaryocytic thrombocytopenia, due to receive a stem cell transplant. The sample here was PBMCs, taken before TCRalphabeta/CD19-depleted stem cell transplant.

CDR3 sequence reads: CASSQDVGGNQPQHF. The CDR3 region has the DNA TGTGCCAGCAGCCAAGATGTTGGAGGCAATCAGCCCCAGCATTTT. This chain uses TRBV3-1 with TRBJ1-5; D is uncertain. Germline values: CDR1 LGHDT, CDR2 YNNKEL (reference sequence). The CDR3 loop spans 15 amino acids. V shed 0 bases and J shed 2 bases, with 8 bases lying between them. Based on the CDR3 plus reference TRBV3-1 and TRBJ1-5, the full variable domain is DTAVSQTPKYLVTQMGNDKSIKCEQNLGHDTMYWYKQDSKKFLKIMFSYNNKELIINETVPNRFSPKSPDKAHLNLHINSLELGDSAVYFCASSQDVGGNQPQHFGDGTRLSIL.